Below are 14 T cell receptor beta chains sequenced from a single sample in a study of cytotoxic CD8 clonotypes in ibrutinib-treated CLL. Assay: immunoSEQ multiplex PCR; the TCRdb copy retains only in-frame clones and omits some. This sample has tens of thousands of clones, with around 53% found just once. The material was PBMCs, obtained before ibrutinib treatment. The receptors come from a human donor with chronic lymphocytic leukemia.

V gene TRBV2 combines with J gene TRBJ1-1; a possible D gene is TRBD1 (5 bases). Per the germline V gene, CDR1 is SNHLY and CDR2 is FYNNEI. Trimming pared 8 bases from V and 4 bases from J, leaving 14 bases between. The CDR3 totals 13 residues. CDR3 DNA sequence: TGTGCCAGCGACACCGCGGGGGGCACTGAAGCTTTCTTT. Amino acids: CASDTAGGTEAFF.

The rearrangement uses TRBV5-1 and TRBJ1-5; D might be TRBD1 (6 bases). Germline CDR1 reads SGHRS; CDR2 reads YFSETQ. The V and J ends lost 0 bases and 5 bases respectively, with 12 bases between them. The CDR3 consists of 15 residues. CDR3 sequence: CASSLEGQSYQPQHF. The DNA of the CDR3 is TGCGCCAGCAGCTTGGAAGGACAGTCCTATCAGCCCCAGCATTTT.

The sample holds a few counts of this clone. The chain uses TRBV27 and TRBJ1-2; TRBD1 might be the D (6 bases). Germline loops: CDR1 MNHEY, CDR2 SMNVEV (reference sequence). V was cut by 5 bases and J by 4 bases, with 17 bases left in between. This CDR3 has 15 amino acids. CDR3 region: CASSPSRGVVYGYTF. DNA of the CDR3: TGTGCCAGCAGTCCCTCCAGGGGCGTAGTCTATGGCTACACCTTC.

This clone was detected only once. The J gene is TRBJ1-6, the V gene TRBV11-2, with no clear D. The CDR3 consists of 14 residues. The V and J ends lost 0 bases and 10 bases respectively, with 10 bases between them. Germline loops: CDR1 SGHAT, CDR2 FQNNGV. The CDR3 is CASSLEGLPSPLHF. The CDR3 DNA follows: TGTGCCAGCAGCTTAGAGGGTCTCCCCTCACCCCTCCACTTT.

In this sample, this clone turned up a few times. The rearrangement links TRBV5-4 to TRBJ1-6; 8 bases are a match to TRBD1. CDR1 SGHNT and CDR2 YYREEE come from the germline V gene (reference sequence). J lost 7 bases, V lost 4 bases, and 4 bases had no gene match. This CDR3 is 14 amino acids long. The CDR3 spells CASSRTGPNSPLHF. As DNA, the CDR3 is TGTGCCAGCAGCAGGACAGGGCCCAATTCACCCCTCCACTTT.

J is TRBJ1-1 and V is TRBV29-1, with D unclear. Per the germline V gene, CDR1 is SQVTM and CDR2 is ANQGSEA. The germline V and J ends were trimmed by 7 bases and 1 base, with 13 bases remaining between them. CDR3 size: 13 residues. The CDR3 region is CSAQGQGNTEAFF. The CDR3 region has the DNA TGCAGCGCCCAAGGTCAAGGGAACACTGAAGCTTTCTTT.

This clone was observed a handful of times. The genes are TRBV18 and TRBJ1-2; 9 positions match TRBD1. This CDR3 comprises 16 residues. J lost 2 bases, V lost 3 bases, and 7 bases had no gene match. Looked up from germline, CDR1 is KGHSH and CDR2 is LQKENI. CDR3 DNA: TGTGCCAGCTCACCGGTGTGGACAGGGGAGAACTATGGCTACACCTTC. Protein sequence: CASSPVWTGENYGYTF.

The V call is TRBV2, the J call TRBJ2-2; weak D call: TRBD1 (6 bases). V shed 3 bases and J shed 16 bases, with 15 bases lying between them. CDR1 and CDR2 (germline): SNHLY, FYNNEI. This CDR3 region has 12 residues. The CDR3 reads CASSDNNRVGFF. Written as DNA, the CDR3 is TGTGCCAGCAGTGATAATAACAGGGTGGGGTTTTTT.

The CDR3 is CASSAHRVGNTIYF. In nucleotides, the CDR3 is TGTGCCAGTAGTGCTCACAGGGTTGGAAACACCATATATTTT. The rearrangement uses TRBV19 and TRBJ1-3, with D possibly TRBD1 on 6 matching bases. V was clipped by 5 bases and J by 3 bases, with 11 bases between them. CDR1 LNHDA and CDR2 SQIVND come from the germline V gene (reference sequence). This CDR3 region has 14 residues.

The chain combines TRBV7-2 with TRBJ2-5; D unresolved. This CDR3 has 13 amino acids. CDR1 SGHTA and CDR2 FQGNSA come from the germline V gene. The ends were cut back, 2 bases at V and 8 bases at J, with 12 bases in the middle. CDR3 protein: CASSLSDLGTQYF. CDR3 DNA: TGTGCCAGCAGCTTATCGGACCTGGGAACCCAGTACTTC.

This clone was recorded only once. V gene TRBV5-1 combines with J gene TRBJ2-5, with a possible D match to TRBD1 (6 bases). There are 15 residues in the CDR3. Between the trimmed V and J ends, which lost 4 bases and 4 bases, there was a span of 17 bases. CDR1 and CDR2 from the germline V gene are SGHRS and YFSETQ. This CDR3 is CASSKAQGLGETQYF. CDR3 coding DNA: TGCGCCAGCAGCAAGGCACAGGGATTAGGAGAGACCCAGTACTTC.

This chain joins TRBV7-8 and TRBJ1-2; maybe TRBD1 (5 bases). This CDR3 has 13 residues. The V and J ends lost 4 bases and 5 bases respectively, with 11 bases between them. In germline, CDR1 is SGHVS, CDR2 FQNEAQ. As DNA, the CDR3 is TGTGCCAGCAGCTCCTCCGACAGATATGGCTACACCTTC. It encodes CASSSSDRYGYTF.

This clone was seen only a few times. The chain joins TRBV7-3 to TRBJ2-7; D uncertain. V lost 5 bases and J 6 bases, leaving 14 bases between the germline ends. Germline CDR1 is SGHTA and CDR2 is FQGTGA. This CDR3 contains 13 residues. The CDR3 is CASSPTGSGEQYF. CDR3 coding DNA: TGTGCCAGCAGCCCGACCGGCTCCGGCGAGCAGTACTTC. The whole variable domain, filled in from reference TRBV7-3 and TRBJ2-7, reads GAGVSQTPSNKVTEKGKYVELRCDPISGHTALYWYRQSLGQGPEFLIYFQGTGAADDSGLPNDRFFAVRPEGSVSTLKIQRTERGDSAVYLCASSPTGSGEQYFGPGTRLTVT.

The chain combines TRBV6-1 with TRBJ2-7; 8 nucleotides line up with TRBD1. This CDR3 spans 11 amino acids. The V segment lost 6 bases and the J segment 6 bases; nucleotides outside the gene matches: 1. The germline V gene has CDR1 MNHNS and CDR2 SASEGT. The CDR3 loop reads CASSQGAEQYF. CDR3 bases: TGTGCCAGCAGCCAGGGGGCCGAGCAGTACTTC.